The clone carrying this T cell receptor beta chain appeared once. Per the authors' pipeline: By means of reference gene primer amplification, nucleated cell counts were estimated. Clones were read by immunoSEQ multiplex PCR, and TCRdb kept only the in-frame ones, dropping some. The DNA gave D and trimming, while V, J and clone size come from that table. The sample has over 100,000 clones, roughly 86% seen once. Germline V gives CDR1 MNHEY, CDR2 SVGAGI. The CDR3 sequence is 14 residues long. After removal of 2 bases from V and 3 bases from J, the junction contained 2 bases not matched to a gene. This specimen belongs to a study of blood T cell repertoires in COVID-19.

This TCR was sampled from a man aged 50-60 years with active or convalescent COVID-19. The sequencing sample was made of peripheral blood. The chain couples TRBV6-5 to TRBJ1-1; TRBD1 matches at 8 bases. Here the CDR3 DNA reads TGTGCCAGCAGTTACCTGACAGGGGACACTGAAGCTTTCTTT. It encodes CASSYLTGDTEAFF.